This is a list of T cell receptor beta chains from one sample in a study of a mutant IDH1 vaccine in newly diagnosed glioma. TCRdb's copy holds only in-frame clones and misses some; the assay was immunoSEQ multiplex PCR. The sample holds around 52,000 clones, around 80% seen once. Their antigens are not known. The sample consisted of PBMCs, taken from a glioma patient whose treatment included an IDH1 peptide vaccine. Every receptor here comes from a woman between 40 and 55 years old with glioma. Both conserved end residues are part of each CDR3. Each record gives: clone size, V gene, J gene, D gene, CDR3 DNA, CDR3 protein. The D gene is left open where the match is weak. Rows give clone size only sometimes, using once, few, many, or a class for an expanded clone.

clone size: .
V gene: TRBV5-6
J gene: TRBJ1-1
D gene: .
CDR3 DNA: TGTGCCACCAGGAGCGGTAACACTGAAGCTTTCTTT
CDR3 protein: CATRSGNTEAFF

clone size: once
V gene: TRBV5-1
J gene: TRBJ1-4
D gene: TRBD1
CDR3 DNA: TGCGCCAGCAGCTTAACAGGGGGTTCTAATGAAAAACTGTTTTTT
CDR3 protein: CASSLTGGSNEKLFF

clone size: .
V gene: TRBV15
J gene: TRBJ2-2
D gene: TRBD1
CDR3 DNA: TGTGCCACCAGCAGAGGAGGGACAGGGGGCCGAACCGGGGAGCTGTTTTTT
CDR3 protein: CATSRGGTGGRTGELFF

clone size: .
V gene: TRBV4-1
J gene: TRBJ2-7
D gene: .
CDR3 DNA: TGCGCCAGCAGCCAGGGGGTTACTTACGAGCAGTACTTC
CDR3 protein: CASSQGVTYEQYF

clone size: .
V gene: TRBV2
J gene: TRBJ2-7
D gene: TRBD1
CDR3 DNA: TGTGCCAGCAGTGAAGGGACAGGCTACGAGCAGTACTTC
CDR3 protein: CASSEGTGYEQYF

clone size: .
V gene: TRBV6-6
J gene: TRBJ2-1
D gene: TRBD2
CDR3 DNA: TGTGCCAGCAGGCTTAGCGGGGCTCTCTACAATGAGCAGTTCTTC
CDR3 protein: CASRLSGALYNEQFF

clone size: .
V gene: TRBV6-1
J gene: TRBJ2-7
D gene: .
CDR3 DNA: TGTGCCAGCAGGACCAGGGTATCCGGCGAGCAGTACTTC
CDR3 protein: CASRTRVSGEQYF

clone size: .
V gene: TRBV18
J gene: TRBJ2-2
D gene: .
CDR3 DNA: TGTGCCAGCTCACCAGGACGAATGGGCACCGGGGAGCTGTTTTTT
CDR3 protein: CASSPGRMGTGELFF

clone size: .
V gene: TRBV5-6
J gene: TRBJ2-7
D gene: .
CDR3 DNA: TGTGCCAGCAGCTTGGCCATGGAGGGATCGTTCTACGAGCAGTACTTC
CDR3 protein: CASSLAMEGSFYEQYF

clone size: .
V gene: TRBV5-1
J gene: TRBJ1-1
D gene: .
CDR3 DNA: TGCGCCAGCAGCTGGGACGGGAACACTGAAGCTTTCTTT
CDR3 protein: CASSWDGNTEAFF

clone size: .
V gene: TRBV6-5
J gene: TRBJ2-7
D gene: .
CDR3 DNA: TGTGCCAGCAGTTATGGGGGCGGGGAAAGGTACTTC
CDR3 protein: CASSYGGGERYF

clone size: .
V gene: TRBV19
J gene: TRBJ1-2
D gene: .
CDR3 DNA: TGTGCCAGTATCGGGGGGCAGCCTCTACCTGGGAGACACTATGGCTACACCTTC
CDR3 protein: CASIGGQPLPGRHYGYTF

clone size: .
V gene: TRBV5-4
J gene: TRBJ1-2
D gene: TRBD1
CDR3 DNA: TGTGCCAGCAGCTCGAAACCGGGACAGCTCTATGGCTACACCTTC
CDR3 protein: CASSSKPGQLYGYTF

clone size: .
V gene: TRBV20-1
J gene: TRBJ1-1
D gene: .
CDR3 DNA: TGCAGTGCTTCGAAGAACACTGAAGCTTTCTTT
CDR3 protein: CSASKNTEAFF

clone size: .
V gene: TRBV4-2
J gene: TRBJ2-7
D gene: .
CDR3 DNA: TGTGCCAGCAGCCAAGATCAAAGGGGCCTGTACGAGCAGTACTTC
CDR3 protein: CASSQDQRGLYEQYF

clone size: .
V gene: TRBV5-1
J gene: TRBJ2-3
D gene: TRBD1
CDR3 DNA: TGCGCCAGCAGCTATCGACAGGGCTGGGACACAGATACGCAGTATTTT
CDR3 protein: CASSYRQGWDTDTQYF

clone size: .
V gene: TRBV29-1
J gene: TRBJ1-4
D gene: .
CDR3 DNA: TGCAGCGTTCGGGACATATGGATGAATGAAAAACTGTTTTTT
CDR3 protein: CSVRDIWMNEKLFF

clone size: .
V gene: TRBV21-1
J gene: TRBJ2-3
D gene: .
CDR3 DNA: TGTGCCAGCAGCAAAGTAAGGACAGGGGCCCCCATTGATACGCAGTATTTT
CDR3 protein: CASSKVRTGAPIDTQYF

clone size: .
V gene: TRBV4-1
J gene: TRBJ2-1
D gene: TRBD2
CDR3 DNA: TGCGCCAGCAGCCAAGTGGATTTGGGGCTAGCGGGTGGGAATGAGCAGTTCTTC
CDR3 protein: CASSQVDLGLAGGNEQFF